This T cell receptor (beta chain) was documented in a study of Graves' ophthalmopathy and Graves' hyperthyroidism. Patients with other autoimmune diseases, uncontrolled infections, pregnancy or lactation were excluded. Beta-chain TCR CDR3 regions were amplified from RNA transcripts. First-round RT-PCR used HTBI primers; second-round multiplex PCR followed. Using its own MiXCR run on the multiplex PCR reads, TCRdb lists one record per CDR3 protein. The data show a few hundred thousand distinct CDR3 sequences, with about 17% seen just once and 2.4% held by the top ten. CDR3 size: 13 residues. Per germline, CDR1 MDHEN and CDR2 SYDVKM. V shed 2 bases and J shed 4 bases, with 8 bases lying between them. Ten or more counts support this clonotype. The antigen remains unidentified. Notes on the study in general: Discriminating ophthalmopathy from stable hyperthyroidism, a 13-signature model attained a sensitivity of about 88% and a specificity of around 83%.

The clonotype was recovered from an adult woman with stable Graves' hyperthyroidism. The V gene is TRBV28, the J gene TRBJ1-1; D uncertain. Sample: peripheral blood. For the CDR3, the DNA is TGTGCCAGCAGTTTAATAGGAGTCACTGAAGCTTTCTTT. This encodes CASSLIGVTEAFF.